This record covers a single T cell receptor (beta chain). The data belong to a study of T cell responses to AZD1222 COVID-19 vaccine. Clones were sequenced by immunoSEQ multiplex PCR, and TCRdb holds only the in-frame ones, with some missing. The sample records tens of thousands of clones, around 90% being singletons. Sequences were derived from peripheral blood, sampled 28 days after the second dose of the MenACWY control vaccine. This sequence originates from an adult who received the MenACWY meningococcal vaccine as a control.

CDR3 protein: CASSYSLFGDEQFF. CDR3 nucleotides: TGTGCCAGCAGTTACTCGTTATTTGGGGATGAGCAGTTCTTC. The rearrangement links TRBV6-5 to TRBJ2-1; no clear D. Germline loops: CDR1 MNHEY, CDR2 SVGAGI. This CDR3 is built from 14 residues. The V gene lost 0 bases and the J gene lost 8 bases, with 11 bases spanning the gap.